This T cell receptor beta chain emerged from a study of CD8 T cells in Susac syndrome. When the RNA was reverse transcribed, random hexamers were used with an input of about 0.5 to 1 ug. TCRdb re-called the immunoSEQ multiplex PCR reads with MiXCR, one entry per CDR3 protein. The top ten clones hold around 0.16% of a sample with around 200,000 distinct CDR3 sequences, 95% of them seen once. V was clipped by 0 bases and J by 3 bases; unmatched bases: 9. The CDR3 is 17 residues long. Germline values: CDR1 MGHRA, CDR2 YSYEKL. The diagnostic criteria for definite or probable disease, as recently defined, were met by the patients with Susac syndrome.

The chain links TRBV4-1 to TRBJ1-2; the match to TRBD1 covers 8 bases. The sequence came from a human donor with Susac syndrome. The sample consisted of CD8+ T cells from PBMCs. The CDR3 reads CASSQDRGRIRDYGYTF. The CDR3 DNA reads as TGCGCCAGCAGCCAAGACAGGGGGCGAATCAGGGACTATGGCTACACCTTC.